The 2 T cell receptor beta chains below were found in one sample sequenced in a study of blood T cell repertoires in COVID-19. Generated by immunoSEQ multiplex PCR, the TCRdb table keeps only in-frame clones and is missing some. The table records about 78,000 clones, about 89% of them present only once. Sequencing input: peripheral blood. The receptors were sampled from a man between 50 and 59 years old with active or convalescent COVID-19.

This chain links TRBV6-2 or TRBV6-3 with TRBJ2-5, with 9 bases fitting TRBD1. The V gene end was trimmed by 5 bases and the J gene end by 4 bases; junction bases not matched to a gene: 2. The germline gives CDR1 MNHEY, CDR2 SVGEGT. The CDR3 is 13 amino acids. Here the CDR3 DNA reads TGTGCCAGCAGTCGGGGACAGGGAGAGACCCAGTACTTC. Translating gives CASSRGQGETQYF.

The chain employs TRBV6-6 and TRBJ2-7, with 8 positions matching TRBD1. Trimming cost V 6 bases and J 3 bases; bases outside gene matches: 1. This CDR3 has 12 amino acids. Germline CDR1 is MNHNY and CDR2 is SVGAGI (reference sequence). The CDR3 DNA reads as TGTGCCAGCAGGACAGGGGACTACGAGCAGTACTTC. As protein: CASRTGDYEQYF.